This record looks at one TCR beta chain sequence and its context. Antigen specificity is unknown. Profiling relied on immunoSEQ multiplex PCR, and the TCRdb table lists in-frame clones only, not all of them. The profile shows approximately 46,000 clones, roughly 86% of them singletons. The CDR3 sequence is 11 residues long. Deletions cut 0 bases from V and 7 bases from J, with 3 bases between. CDR1 is LNHDA, CDR2 SQIVND, per germline (reference sequence). This entry comes from a study of PD-L1 blockade in urothelial cancer. Study-level information: At 3 weeks (second dose) and 6 weeks after starting treatment, blood was analyzed. Study results and caveats: Better survival was forecast by a pretreatment blood TCR clonality below the median.

Specimen: PBMCs, collected around atezolizumab (anti-PD-L1) treatment. This TCR derives from a man in his sixties or seventies with urothelial cancer. The chain has TRBV19 and TRBJ1-1; no reliable D call. CDR3 protein: CASSIDLEAFF. The CDR3 coding sequence is TGTGCCAGTAGTATAGACCTTGAAGCTTTCTTT. The whole variable domain, remainder taken from reference TRBV19 and TRBJ1-1, is DGGITQSPKYLFRKEGQNVTLSCEQNLNHDAMYWYRQDPGQGLRLIYYSQIVNDFQKGDIAEGYSVSREKKESFPLTVTSAQKNPTAFYLCASSIDLEAFFGQGTRLTVV.